This T cell receptor (beta chain) came from a study of cytomegalovirus exposure and HLA in healthy donors. Donors came from a validation cohort of some 110 subjects, distinct from the first 666-subject cohort. Only in-frame clones appear in the TCRdb table, and some are missing; sequencing was by immunoSEQ multiplex PCR. The repertoire includes 35,000 to 50,000 clones, approximately 94% of them detected once, and roughly 2.1% sits in the top ten. Remarks on this clone: No antigen is known for it.

General observations from the study: Investigators reported under 200 TCR beta chains as tied to cytomegalovirus. CMV antigen specificity was confirmed in vitro for a few CMV-associated chains.

V trimming: 6 bases; J trimming: 17 bases; junction bases outside the gene matches: 16. The CDR3 runs 14 residues. CDR1 is MDHEN, CDR2 SYDVKM, per germline. The receptor was isolated from a woman aged 18-29 years in good health and CMV-seronegative. The chain uses TRBV28 and TRBJ1-4; TRBD1 aligns across 9 bases. Sequences were obtained from PBMCs. The CDR3 loop reads CASSFGQGPVAGFF. CDR3 coding DNA: TGTGCCAGCAGCTTCGGACAGGGGCCTGTGGCGGGTTTTTTT.